This TCR beta chain was sequenced in a study of T cells after somatic rescue of genetic block. This CDR3 has 13 residues. The germline V gene encodes CDR1 WSHSY and CDR2 SAAADI. V lost 6 bases and J lost 3, with 11 bases in between. Profiled with immunoSEQ multiplex PCR; TCRdb holds only in-frame clones, not every one. The table has 70,000 to 85,000 clones, about nine tenths seen once; the top ten hold 2.8%. The sequencing input was peripheral blood mononuclear cells (PBMCs). The rearrangement uses TRBV10-2 and TRBJ2-5; possible D gene TRBD1, 6 bases. This clonotype was sampled from a man aged 25-40 years. The CDR3 nucleotides are TGCGCCAGCAGGAAGACAGGCGAAGAGACCCAGTACTTC. Translated, it gives CASRKTGEETQYF.